A single sample is the source of the 13 T cell receptor beta chains below, sequenced in a study of CD8 T cells in Susac syndrome. A quantity of roughly 0.5 to 1 ug RNA underwent reverse transcription using random hexamers. MiXCR, run by TCRdb on the immunoSEQ multiplex PCR reads, gives a single entry per CDR3 protein. The profile shows about 90,000 distinct CDR3 sequences, roughly 96% of them singletons. The sequencing sample was made of CD8+ T cells from PBMCs. These receptor sequences come from a human donor with Susac syndrome.

The rearrangement uses TRBV20-1 and TRBJ2-2, with D tentatively TRBD1 (6 bases). The germline V and J ends were trimmed by 3 bases and 2 bases, with 10 bases remaining between them. Germline V gene data show CDR1 as DFQATT and CDR2 as SNEGSKA (reference sequence). The CDR3 consists of 14 residues. The CDR3, as DNA: TGCAGTGCTAGCCGGGACAAAAACACCGGGGAGCTGTTTTTT. It is translated as CSASRDKNTGELFF.

The chain recombines TRBV9 with TRBJ2-7, with a possible D match to TRBD2 (6 bases). This CDR3 spans 15 amino acids. Germline V gene lookup returns CDR1 SGDLS and CDR2 YYNGEE. V shed 3 bases and J shed 0 bases, with 13 bases lying between them. CDR3 nucleotides: TGTGCCAGCAGCGAGGGACTTTCGAGCTCCTACGAGCAGTACTTC. Its translation is CASSEGLSSSYEQYF.

This sequence joins TRBV6-2 or TRBV6-3 and TRBJ2-2; maybe TRBD1 (5 bases). The CDR3 runs 15 residues. Between the trimmed V and J ends, which lost 0 bases and 7 bases, there was a span of 12 bases. In germline, CDR1 is MNHEY, CDR2 SVGEGT. DNA of the CDR3: TGTGCCAGCAGTTACTCCACAGGATATGGCGGGGAGCTGTTTTTT. This translates into CASSYSTGYGGELFF.

This sequence joins TRBV2 and TRBJ1-5; no clear D. Germline CDR1 reads SNHLY; CDR2 reads FYNNEI. This CDR3 is 14 amino acids long. V was shortened by 7 bases and J by 8 bases, with 18 bases between the two germline ends. CDR3 DNA sequence: TGTGCCAGCACTCAGGCCCCAGCCTATGAGCCCCAGCATTTT. It yields the protein CASTQAPAYEPQHF.

The genes are TRBV4-3 and TRBJ1-6, with TRBD1 identical over 7 bases. The CDR3 loop spans 15 amino acids. V trimming: 0 bases; J trimming: 8 bases; junction bases outside the gene matches: 4. CDR1 and CDR2 from the germline V gene are LGHNA and YSLEER. The CDR3 coding sequence is TGCGCCAGCAGCCAAGACACGGGGACAGATTCACCCCTCCACTTT. Translating gives CASSQDTGTDSPLHF.

The chain couples TRBV20-1 to TRBJ1-2, with D tentatively TRBD1 (6 bases). This CDR3 has 15 amino acids. V was trimmed by 0 bases and J by 4 bases, leaving 15 bases between them. Looked up from germline, CDR1 is DFQATT and CDR2 is SNEGSKA (reference sequence). CDR3 protein: CSARDLAGAGYGYTF. For the CDR3, the DNA is TGCAGTGCTAGAGATTTGGCGGGGGCCGGCTATGGCTACACCTTC.

The chain recombines TRBV29-1 with TRBJ2-1; 11 bases agree with TRBD2. The CDR3 runs to 15 residues. V was clipped by 5 bases and J by 7 bases; unmatched bases: 10. CDR1 and CDR2 from the germline V gene are SQVTM and ANQGSEA. In DNA form, the CDR3 reads TGCAGCGTTCTCCTAGCGGGGGGCCTAAGGAATGAGCAGTTCTTC. Translated, it gives CSVLLAGGLRNEQFF.

This chain connects TRBV6-2 or TRBV6-3 to TRBJ2-2, with 8 bases identical to TRBD2. CDR3 length equals 16 residues. Per germline, CDR1 MNHEY and CDR2 SVGEGT. V dropped 0 bases and J dropped 1; count of bases not matched to a gene: 1. The CDR3 region is CASSYSRGVNTGELFF. CDR3 in DNA: TGTGCCAGCAGTTACTCGCGGGGGGTGAACACCGGGGAGCTGTTTTTT.

This chain uses TRBV19 with TRBJ1-5, with D hard to call. The ends were cut back, 4 bases at V and 5 bases at J, with 9 bases in the middle. CDR3 length: 13 residues. Looked up from germline, CDR1 is LNHDA and CDR2 is SQIVND (reference sequence). CDR3 protein: CASSRAPYQPQHF. The CDR3 DNA reads TGTGCCAGTAGTAGGGCCCCATATCAGCCCCAGCATTTT.

The chain couples TRBV28 to TRBJ2-3; D ambiguous. This CDR3 has 15 amino acids. Trimming removed 3 bases at V and 0 bases at J, with 10 bases between. CDR1 is MDHEN, CDR2 SYDVKM, per germline. This chain's CDR3 is CASSLTGLSTDTQYF. The CDR3 DNA sequence: TGTGCCAGCAGTTTGACCGGATTGAGCACAGATACGCAGTATTTT. Full variable domain (missing parts from reference TRBV28 and TRBJ2-3): DVKVTQSSRYLVKRTGEKVFLECVQDMDHENMFWYRQDPGLGLRLIYFSYDVKMKEKGDIPEGYSVSREKKERFSLILESASTNQTSMYLCASSLTGLSTDTQYFGPGTRLTVL.

The CDR3 region has the DNA TGTGCCAGCAGCCCAGACAGGGTGCGGGCGGACACTGAAGCTTTCTTT. This sequence encodes CASSPDRVRADTEAFF. The rearrangement links TRBV27 to TRBJ1-1, with TRBD1 matching 7 bases. Per germline, CDR1 MNHEY and CDR2 SMNVEV (reference sequence). The CDR3 runs to 16 residues. The V and J ends lost 6 bases and 3 bases, in that order; junction bases with no gene match: 13.

The V and J genes are TRBV29-1 and TRBJ1-5; 7 bases align to TRBD1. V lost 6 bases to trimming and J lost 5 bases; unmatched junction nucleotides: 7. In germline, CDR1 is SQVTM, CDR2 ANQGSEA. This CDR3 is built from 13 residues. CDR3 region: CSVGTAPDQPQHF. The CDR3 nucleotides read TGCAGCGTCGGGACAGCTCCGGATCAGCCCCAGCATTTT. The full variable domain, rest sourced from reference TRBV29-1 and TRBJ1-5, is SAVISQKPSRDICQRGTSLTIQCQVDSQVTMMFWYRQQPGQSLTLIATANQGSEATYESGFVIDKFPISRPNLTFSTLTVSNMSPEDSSIYLCSVGTAPDQPQHFGDGTRLSIL.

The chain has TRBV6-2 or TRBV6-3 and TRBJ2-5; possible D gene TRBD2, 6 bases. CDR1 MNHEY and CDR2 SVGEGT come from the germline V gene. Trimming pared 5 bases from V and 2 bases from J, leaving 9 bases between. The CDR3 sequence is 13 residues long. CDR3 sequence: CASSGSGQETQYF. As DNA, the CDR3 is TGTGCCAGCAGTGGTAGCGGTCAAGAGACCCAGTACTTC.